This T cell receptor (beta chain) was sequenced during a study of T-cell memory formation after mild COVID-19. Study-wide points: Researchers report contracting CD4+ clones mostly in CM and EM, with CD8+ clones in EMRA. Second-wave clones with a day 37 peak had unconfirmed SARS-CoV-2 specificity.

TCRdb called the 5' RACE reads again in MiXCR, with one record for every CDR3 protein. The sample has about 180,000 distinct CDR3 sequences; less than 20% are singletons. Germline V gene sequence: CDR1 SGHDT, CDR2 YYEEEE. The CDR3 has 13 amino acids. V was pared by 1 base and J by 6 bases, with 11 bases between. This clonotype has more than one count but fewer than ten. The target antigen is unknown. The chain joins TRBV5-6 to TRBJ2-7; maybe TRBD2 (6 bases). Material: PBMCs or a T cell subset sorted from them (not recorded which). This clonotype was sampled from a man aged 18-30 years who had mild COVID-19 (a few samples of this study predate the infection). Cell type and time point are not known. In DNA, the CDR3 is TGTGCCAGCAGCTTGCAGACCGGGGGCGAGCAGTACTTC. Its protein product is CASSLQTGGEQYF.